This T cell receptor (beta chain) was sequenced for a study of shared clonotypes between healthy human individuals. Overall study results and limits: Researchers sampled only blood; tissue repertoires likely differ.

CD8 cells classed as naive were CD45RO-negative and positively selected for CCR7, excluding terminally differentiated effector memory CD45RA+ cells. There were no recent acute infections or vaccinations among the donors, who were healthy HIV-negative adults. Sequencing used immunoSEQ multiplex PCR; TCRdb keeps in-frame clones, though not all of them. The sample records more than 2 million clones, approximately 95% being singletons. Trimming cost V 5 bases and J 5 bases, with 10 bases left between them. This CDR3 region has 12 residues. Germline CDR1 and CDR2: MNHEY and SMNVEV (reference sequence). A word on this clone: What it binds is not known.

The V gene is TRBV27, the J gene TRBJ2-7; D gene ambiguous. This receptor was identified in a man between 18 and 29 years old in good health. Sample: naive CD8+ T cells sorted from blood. CDR3 protein: CASSHSNHEQYF. The CDR3 bases are TGTGCCAGCAGTCACAGTAACCACGAGCAGTACTTC.